The source of this T cell receptor beta chain is a study of neurological immune-mediated disorders. The study's findings and limits: Patients with HTLV-1-associated myelopathy had the highest level of TCR clonal expansion, whereas patients with multiple sclerosis had the lowest level, falling beneath the level found in healthy controls.

The CDR3 contains 13 residues. With 3 bases removed from V and 3 bases from J, the gap between germline ends came to 9 bases. Per the germline V gene, CDR1 is MGHRA and CDR2 is YSYEKL. This clonotype has at least ten counts. The antigen is not known. The cDNA came from 5'RACE with 10-nucleotide random UMIs. TCRdb called the 5' RACE reads again in MiXCR, with one record for every CDR3 protein. The sample carries around 16,000 distinct CDR3 sequences, about 10% recorded once. It was blood bank volunteers in Maryland, USA who made up the healthy controls. The sorted libraries drew on under 1.3 million T cells that were CD4+ or CD8+.

The chain employs TRBV4-1 and TRBJ2-7, with D possibly TRBD2 on 6 matching bases. Source material: CD8+ T cells from blood. This TCR came from a man aged 45 to 65 in good health. CDR3 in DNA: TGCGCCAGCAGCCAGGCGCGGGGCTACGAGCAGTACTTC. Its translation is CASSQARGYEQYF.